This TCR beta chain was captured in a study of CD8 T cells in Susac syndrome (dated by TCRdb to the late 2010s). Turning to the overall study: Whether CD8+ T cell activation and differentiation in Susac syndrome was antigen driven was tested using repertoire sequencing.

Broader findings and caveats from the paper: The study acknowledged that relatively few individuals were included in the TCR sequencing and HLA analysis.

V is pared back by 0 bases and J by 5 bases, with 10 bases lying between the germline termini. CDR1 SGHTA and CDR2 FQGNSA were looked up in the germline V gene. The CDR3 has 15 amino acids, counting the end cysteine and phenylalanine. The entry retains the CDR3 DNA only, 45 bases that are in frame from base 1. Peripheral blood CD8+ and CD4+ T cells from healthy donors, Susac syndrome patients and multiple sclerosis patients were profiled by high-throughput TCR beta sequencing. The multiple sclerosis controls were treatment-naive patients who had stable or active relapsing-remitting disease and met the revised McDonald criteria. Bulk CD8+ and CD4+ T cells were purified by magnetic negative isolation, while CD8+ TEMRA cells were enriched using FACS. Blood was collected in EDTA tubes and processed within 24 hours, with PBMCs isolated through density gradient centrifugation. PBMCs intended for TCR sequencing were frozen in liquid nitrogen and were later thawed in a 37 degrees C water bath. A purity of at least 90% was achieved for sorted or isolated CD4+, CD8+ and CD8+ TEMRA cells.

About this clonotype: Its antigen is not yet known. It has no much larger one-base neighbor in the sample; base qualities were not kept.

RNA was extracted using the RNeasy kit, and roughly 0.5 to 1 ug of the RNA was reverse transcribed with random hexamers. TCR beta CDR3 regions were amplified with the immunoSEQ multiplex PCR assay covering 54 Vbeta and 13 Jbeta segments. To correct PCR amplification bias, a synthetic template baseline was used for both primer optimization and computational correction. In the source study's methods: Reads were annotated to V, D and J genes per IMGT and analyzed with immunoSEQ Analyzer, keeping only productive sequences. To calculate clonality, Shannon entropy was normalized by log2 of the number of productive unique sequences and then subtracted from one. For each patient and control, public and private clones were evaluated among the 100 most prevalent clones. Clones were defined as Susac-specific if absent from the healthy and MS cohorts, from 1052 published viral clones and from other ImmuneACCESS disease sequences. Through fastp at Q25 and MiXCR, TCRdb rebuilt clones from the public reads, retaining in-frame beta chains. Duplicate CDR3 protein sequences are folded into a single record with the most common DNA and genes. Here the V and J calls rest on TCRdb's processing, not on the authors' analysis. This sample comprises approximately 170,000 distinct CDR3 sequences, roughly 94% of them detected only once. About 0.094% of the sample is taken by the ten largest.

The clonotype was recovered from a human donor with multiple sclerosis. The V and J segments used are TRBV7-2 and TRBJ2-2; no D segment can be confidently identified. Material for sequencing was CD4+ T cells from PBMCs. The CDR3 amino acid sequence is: CASSLASAGTGELFF. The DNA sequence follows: TGTGCCAGCAGCTTAGCGTCGGCAGGTACCGGGGAGCTGTTTTTT.